Reported below is one T cell receptor beta chain. This clone was observed a handful of times. The antigen this receptor binds is unknown. The record has no base qualities; no much larger clone is one base away. These data are taken from a study of beta chain features in type 1 diabetes (dated by TCRdb to about 2018). Study-level background: Mean age, gender distribution, total cell number and subset yield were not different between patients and healthy donors. Across all samples, approximately 98,000,000 sorted cells were examined, and cell number per subset correlated strongly with RNA yield. In the study, TCRB repertoires of sorted circulating CD4+ T cell subsets from recently diagnosed type 1 diabetes patients were compared with those of matched healthy donors. Regulatory and stem cell-like memory subsets were obtained from only 8 patients and roughly eight healthy donors, while naive and central memory subsets were obtained from all 30 or so donors.

From each donor, a single peripheral blood sample of around 120 mL on average was drawn into heparinised tubes. A BD FACSAria II was used to sort naive, central memory, regulatory and stem cell-like memory CD4+ T cells with a panel that included CD45RO, CCR7, CD25, CD127, CD95 and CD27. Purity was above 95% for every sorted population. Right away, PBMCs were isolated by Lymphoprep density gradient centrifugation and were stained directly, with no culture step. Samples were stained and sorted in pairs, with one healthy donor and one patient per experiment, so that batch effects were minimized. The entire isolated RNA was reverse transcribed using the High Capacity cDNA Reverse Transcription Kit, and thus expressed TCRB transcripts were sequenced. Deep immunoSEQ sequencing was applied to naive, central memory and regulatory T cell samples, giving an average of about 3.57 million total reads per sample. After sorted cells were lysed in RLT buffer, RNA was extracted with DNase-treated RNeasy Micro or Mini kits, with the choice depending on cell number. To prevent cross-contamination, every cell subset was processed on its own, while patient and healthy donor samples were processed together. TCRB sequences were amplified from cDNA with the immunoSEQ multiplex PCR, producing 87-bp fragments spanning the CDR3 region. Amplicons were sequenced on the Illumina HiSeq platform. The authors processed their data as follows. PCR bias was computationally corrected using synthetic template baselines, reads within Hamming distance 2 were collapsed, and singletons that could not be merged were discarded. Reads were aligned against IMGT to assign V, D and J genes, CDR3 length and insertions or deletions at six rearrangement sites. Clonotype counts were normalized to sorted cell number within each subset before computing true diversity and Gini coefficients with the tcR R package. Repertoire sharing was quantified using the overlap coefficient calculated on TCRB nucleotide sequences. As a proxy for the pre-selection repertoire, out-of-frame TCRB sequences from naive cells were analyzed. TCRdb mirrors the immuneACCESS table, restricted to in-frame sequences. Some clones are absent from its copies; in checked studies, under half trace to an unresolved V gene, and the reason for the others is unknown. The V and J calls and clone size are taken from that table; D and trimming were inferred from the DNA. For this sample the table gives fewer than 350,000 clones, of which over 12% were detected only once. The ten largest clones take up more than 0.015% of the sample.

Via the germline V gene, CDR1 is SGHRS and CDR2 YFSETQ. V and J are truncated by 2 bases and 6 bases respectively, leaving an intervening sequence of 14 bases. From cysteine to phenylalanine, the CDR3 is 15 amino acids long. Only the CDR3 DNA is retained, 45 bases long and in frame from the first base. The study at large found these results: PCR might favor shorter templates, but patient and control samples were amplified and corrected together, so any skew would affect both groups equally. HLA sub-analyses involved small numbers of individuals, so any influence of HLA type on TCRB rearrangement remained unresolved. A moderate but significant shortening of TCRB CDR3 length was observed in type 1 diabetes patients in all four CD4+ subsets. Fewer insertions and more nucleotide deletions at VDJ recombination sites were observed in patients with type 1 diabetes, implying thymic rearrangement abnormalities. Because cDNA rather than genomic DNA was sequenced, highly expressing activated cells could have been over-represented, although no difference in activation and CD3 levels was found between groups. The naive, central memory and regulatory TCRB repertoires appeared to resemble one another more closely among patients than among healthy donors.

The receptor was isolated from a man aged 18 to 35 with type 1 diabetes. The sample was naive CD4+ T cells from blood. Interpreted using the paper, the cell subset or site label stands for: true naive CD4+ T cells. This chain is built from TRBV5-1 and TRBJ2-2; the best D guess is TRBD2, with 6 bases matching. The DNA is as follows: TGCGCCAGCAGCTTTCGCGGGGCCGATTCCGGGGAGCTGTTTTTT. Translation gives CASSFRGADSGELFF. The CDR3 plus the reference TRBV5-1 and TRBJ2-2 genes for the other parts give the full variable domain: KAGVTQTPRYLIKTRGQQVTLSCSPISGHRSVSWYQQTPGQGLQFLFEYFSETQRNKGNFPGRFSGRQFSNSRSEMNVSTLELGDSALYLCASSFRGADSGELFFGEGSRLTVL.